Shown below are 3 T cell receptor beta chains from a single sample sequenced in a study of monozygotic twins with inflammatory bowel disease. TCRdb re-analyzed the 5' RACE reads; it lists each CDR3 protein once, without DNA. The listing records fewer than 350,000 distinct CDR3 sequences. What was sequenced was blood. The receptors derive from a human donor with ulcerative colitis or Crohn's disease, or a healthy co-twin of an affected twin (not recorded which).

The CDR3 region is CASSPGVQSNRNSPLHF. The rearrangement uses TRBV5-1 and TRBJ1-6; TCRdb lists TRBD1, though no DNA is available to test this call. CDR1 is SGHRS, CDR2 YFSETQ, per germline. The length of the CDR3 is 17 residues.

V is TRBV6-5 and J is TRBJ1-2. From germline, CDR1 is MNHEY and CDR2 SVGAGI. The CDR3 length is 13 residues. The chain's CDR3 is CASFHPLSYGYTF.

This chain connects TRBV20-1 to TRBJ2-1; TCRdb's D gene call, TRBD2, goes unchecked for lack of DNA. The CDR3 totals 14 residues. CDR1 and CDR2 (germline): DFQATT, SNEGSKA (reference sequence). CDR3 residues: CSASGGYRDNEQFF.